The 18 T cell receptor beta chains presented below share a single source sample, sequenced in a study of blood T cell repertoires in COVID-19 (dated by TCRdb to 2018 to 2021). Library preparation used the immunoSEQ multiplex PCR assay. The source is immuneACCESS, and TCRdb retained only in-frame sequences with V and J called. Part of the clones is not carried over; for the studies checked, unresolved V genes explain less than half of this, and the remainder is unexplained. For this sample there are approximately 200,000 clones; over 75% appear just once. The ten largest clones capture 15% to 20% of the sample. The sequencing input was peripheral blood. These receptors all stem from a person in their 70s with COVID-19, enrolled during active disease.

This chain links TRBV6-1 with TRBJ2-1, with 13 nucleotides matching TRBD2. Trimming took 3 bases from V and 9 from J; bases not matched to a gene: 14. Germline V gene lookup returns CDR1 MNHNS and CDR2 SASEGT. The CDR3 has 18 amino acids. The CDR3 loop reads CASSDRVRTSGSGTEQFF. CDR3 nucleotides: TGTGCCAGCAGTGATAGAGTCAGGACTAGCGGGAGCGGGACTGAGCAGTTCTTC.

The J gene is TRBJ2-7, the V gene TRBV10-3; the match to TRBD1 covers 7 bases. This CDR3 region has 15 residues. V was pared by 7 bases and J by 5 bases, with 14 bases of the junction left unmatched. Per the germline V gene, CDR1 is ENHRY and CDR2 is SYGVKD. In DNA, the CDR3 is TGTGCCATCAACACACAGGGGTCTCGTTCGAACGAGCAGTACTTC. Encoded protein: CAINTQGSRSNEQYF.

This chain uses TRBV27 with TRBJ1-5; D gene uncertain. Germline V gives CDR1 MNHEY, CDR2 SMNVEV (reference sequence). This CDR3 spans 15 amino acids. With 5 bases removed from V and 1 base from J, the gap between germline ends came to 12 bases. CDR3: CASSPDKRSNQPQHF. In DNA, the CDR3 is TGTGCCAGCAGTCCCGATAAGCGCAGCAATCAGCCCCAGCATTTT.

J is TRBJ2-1 and V is TRBV6-6; D is unclear. CDR1 MNHNY and CDR2 SVGAGI come from the germline V gene (reference sequence). The CDR3 totals 11 residues. Trimming left V 4 bases short and J 9 bases short, with 7 bases between. The CDR3 DNA sequence: TGTGCCAGCAGTTTTAGCCGTGAGCAGTTCTTC. Translation gives CASSFSREQFF.

CDR3 DNA: TGTGCCAGCAGTTTATACGCAGAGCGCGCTAACTATGGCTACACCTTC. Translation: CASSLYAERANYGYTF. The chain uses TRBV27 and TRBJ1-2; D ambiguous. The CDR3 is 16 amino acids. Germline V gene data show CDR1 as MNHEY and CDR2 as SMNVEV (reference sequence). Trimming took 1 base from V and 0 from J, leaving 12 bases between them.

The chain uses TRBV7-2 and TRBJ1-3, with 7 bases aligning to TRBD1. V lost 5 bases and J lost 0; bases outside the gene matches: 7. The germline CDR1 and CDR2 sequences are SGHTA and FQGNSA. The CDR3 has 16 residues. The CDR3 here is CASSANSGGSGNTIYF. CDR3 DNA: TGTGCCAGCAGCGCAAACTCAGGGGGCTCTGGAAACACCATATATTTT. The complete variable domain, with remaining parts taken from reference TRBV7-2 and TRBJ1-3, reads GAGVSQSPSNKVTEKGKDVELRCDPISGHTALYWYRQSLGQGLEFLIYFQGNSAPDKSGLPSDRFSAERTGGSVSTLTIQRTQQEDSAVYLCASSANSGGSGNTIYFGEGSWLTVV.

This sequence joins TRBV4-2 and TRBJ1-5; 9 bases line up with TRBD1. CDR1 is LGHNA, CDR2 YNFKEQ, per germline. The CDR3 covers 14 residues. J gave up 5 bases and V 3 bases, and 2 bases lay outside the gene matches. CDR3 sequence reads: CASSQDRGDQPQHF. CDR3 sequence (DNA): TGTGCCAGCAGCCAGGACAGGGGAGATCAGCCCCAGCATTTT.

The V gene is TRBV4-3, the J gene TRBJ2-6, with TRBD1 identical over 9 bases. After removal of 0 bases from V and 0 bases from J, the junction contained 9 bases not matched to a gene. Germline V gene sequence: CDR1 LGHNA, CDR2 YSLEER. This CDR3 has 20 residues. The CDR3 region is CASSQEQTGTGFSGANVLTF. Here the CDR3 DNA reads TGCGCCAGCAGCCAAGAACAGACCGGGACAGGGTTCTCTGGGGCCAACGTCCTGACTTTC.

V gene TRBV7-3 combines with J gene TRBJ2-2; 9 positions match TRBD2. Germline V gene data show CDR1 as SGHTA and CDR2 as FQGTGA. The J segment lost 7 bases and the V segment lost 2 bases, leaving 8 bases of the junction unmatched. This CDR3 is built from 16 residues. For the CDR3, the DNA is TGTGCCAGCAGCTTAGCCGGGACTAGCTCGTTCGGGGAGCTGTTTTTT. This sequence encodes CASSLAGTSSFGELFF.

The chain joins TRBV4-2 to TRBJ1-4; D unresolved. There are 15 residues in the CDR3. CDR1 and CDR2 from the germline V gene are LGHNA and YNFKEQ. V was trimmed by 0 bases and J by 3 bases, leaving 8 bases between them. DNA of the CDR3: TGTGCCAGCAGCCAAGACCGCGGAGCTAATGAAAAACTGTTTTTT. Translation gives CASSQDRGANEKLFF.

This clone showed up just a few times. V is TRBV7-2 and J is TRBJ2-1; D is undetermined. Trimming took off 3 bases at V and 10 bases at J, with 10 bases between the two ends. Germline CDR1 SGHTA, CDR2 FQGNSA. The CDR3 length is 12 residues. CDR3 amino acids: CASSFRRREQFF. The CDR3 DNA follows: TGTGCCAGCAGCTTCCGGAGACGGGAGCAGTTCTTC.

The chain couples TRBV7-2 to TRBJ1-6, with a tentative D call TRBD1 (6 bases). This CDR3 has 15 residues. Between the trimmed V and J ends, which lost 5 bases and 3 bases, there was a span of 11 bases. Germline CDR1 reads SGHTA; CDR2 reads FQGNSA. The CDR3 loop reads CASSQDRSYNSPLHF. The CDR3 region has the DNA TGTGCCAGCAGCCAGGACAGAAGCTATAATTCACCCCTCCACTTT. Variable domain in full (rest from reference TRBV7-2 and TRBJ1-6): GAGVSQSPSNKVTEKGKDVELRCDPISGHTALYWYRQSLGQGLEFLIYFQGNSAPDKSGLPSDRFSAERTGGSVSTLTIQRTQQEDSAVYLCASSQDRSYNSPLHFGNGTRLTVT.

The J gene is TRBJ1-1, the V gene TRBV6-6; D might be TRBD1 (6 bases). In germline, CDR1 is MNHNY, CDR2 SVGAGI (reference sequence). The CDR3 is 15 residues long. V was trimmed by 7 bases and J by 4 bases, leaving 19 bases between them. The CDR3 region has the DNA TGTGCCAGCAACGACTGGGGGGGCGAACGCACTGAAGCTTTCTTT. Protein sequence: CASNDWGGERTEAFF.

This clone was detected once. J is TRBJ2-2 and V is TRBV5-1; the match to TRBD2 covers 14 bases. The CDR3 runs to 15 residues. V lost 3 bases to trimming and J lost 6 bases; unmatched junction nucleotides: 1. The germline V gene has CDR1 SGHRS and CDR2 YFSETQ. The CDR3 loop is CASSSTSGGAGELFF. CDR3 sequence (DNA): TGCGCCAGCAGCTCGACTAGCGGGGGGGCCGGGGAGCTGTTTTTT.

This chain uses TRBV6-5 with TRBJ2-7, with D possibly matching TRBD1 (7 bases). V shed 5 bases and J shed 6 bases, with 17 bases lying between them. Germline CDR1 MNHEY, CDR2 SVGAGI. The CDR3 is 14 residues long. CDR3 amino acids: CASSPLGGGSEQYF. The CDR3 DNA reads TGTGCCAGCAGTCCCCTTGGAGGGGGCTCCGAGCAGTACTTC.

The rearrangement joins TRBV5-4 to TRBJ1-2, with TRBD1 as a possible D gene (5 bases). V lost 0 bases and J lost 4, with 7 bases in between. The germline gives CDR1 SGHNT, CDR2 YYREEE (reference sequence). This CDR3 is 13 amino acids long. The CDR3 protein is CASSLGGAYGYTF. The CDR3 DNA reads as TGTGCCAGCAGCTTGGGGGGCGCCTATGGCTACACCTTC.

This clone appeared a few times. This chain links TRBV11-2 with TRBJ2-5, with 12 bases fitting TRBD2. The CDR3 extends over 16 amino acids. In germline, CDR1 is SGHAT, CDR2 FQNNGV. Trimming removed 2 bases from V and 4 bases from J; junction bases left unmatched: 5. CDR3 DNA sequence: TGTGCCAGCAGCTTAATCCTAGCGGGAGGGGCAGAGACCCAGTACTTC. It encodes CASSLILAGGAETQYF.

This chain connects TRBV5-5 to TRBJ1-2; TRBD1 is a possible D gene (6 bases). The CDR3 loop spans 14 amino acids. V was trimmed by 1 base and J by 8 bases, leaving 15 bases between them. Germline V gene lookup returns CDR1 SGHKS and CDR2 YYEKEE (reference sequence). The CDR3, as DNA: TGTGCCAGCAGCTTGACCTACAGGGAATACGGCTACACCTTC. Protein product: CASSLTYREYGYTF.